This T cell receptor beta chain was captured by sequencing in a study of OX40 agonist ivuxolimab in advanced cancers. At the level of the study: Aged roughly 23 to 85 with a mean of approximately 60 years, they were approximately 80% male. Checkpoint inhibitors had been given previously to roughly 36% of patients.

TCRdb's copy holds only in-frame clones and misses some; the assay was immunoSEQ multiplex PCR. The data contain tens of thousands of clones, 85% to 90% of them singletons. About this clone itself: The antigen is unknown.

Study-level results: Fewer expanded clones were found on average in CD4+ than in CD8+ T cells. The work left the antigen specificity of expanded peripheral T cells undetermined.

Germline V CDR1 and CDR2: MDHEN, SYDVKM. The ends were cut back, 1 base at V and 0 bases at J, with 10 bases in the middle. CDR3 size: 16 residues. The chain is built from TRBV28 and TRBJ1-5; D possibly corresponds to TRBD1 (5 bases). This TCR came from an adult with an advanced solid tumor such as melanoma, head and neck, liver or kidney cancer. The starting material was CD4+ or CD8+ T cells sorted from blood, obtained in a trial of the OX40 agonist ivuxolimab. The chain's CDR3 is CASSLLGAHSNQPQHF. CDR3 bases: TGTGCCAGCAGTTTATTAGGGGCACATAGCAATCAGCCCCAGCATTTT.